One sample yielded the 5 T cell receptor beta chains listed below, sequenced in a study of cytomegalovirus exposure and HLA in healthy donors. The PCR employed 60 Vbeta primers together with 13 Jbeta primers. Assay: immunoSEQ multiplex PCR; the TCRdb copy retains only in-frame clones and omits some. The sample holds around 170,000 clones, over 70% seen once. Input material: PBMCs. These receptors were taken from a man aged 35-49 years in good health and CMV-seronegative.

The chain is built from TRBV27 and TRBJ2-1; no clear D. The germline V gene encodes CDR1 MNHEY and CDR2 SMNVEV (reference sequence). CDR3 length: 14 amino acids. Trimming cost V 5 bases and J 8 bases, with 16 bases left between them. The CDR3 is CASSGLYGPDEQFF. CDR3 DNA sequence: TGTGCCAGCAGTGGCCTTTATGGGCCCGATGAGCAGTTCTTC.

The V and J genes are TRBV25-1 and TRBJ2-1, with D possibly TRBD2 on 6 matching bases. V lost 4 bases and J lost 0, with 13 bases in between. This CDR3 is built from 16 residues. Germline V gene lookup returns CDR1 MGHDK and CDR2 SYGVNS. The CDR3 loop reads CASSAPGDLSYNEQFF. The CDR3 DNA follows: TGTGCCAGCAGTGCCCCGGGGGATCTCTCCTACAATGAGCAGTTCTTC.

CDR3 sequence reads: CATRMGSSGNTIYF. The CDR3 bases are TGTGCCACCCGAATGGGGAGCTCTGGAAACACCATATATTTT. The chain uses TRBV19 and TRBJ1-3; D is undetermined. V gave up 10 bases and J gave up 0 bases, with 13 bases separating them. There are 14 residues in the CDR3. Germline V gives CDR1 LNHDA, CDR2 SQIVND (reference sequence).

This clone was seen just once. The CDR3 DNA is TGTGCCAGCAGCTTGAGGGACAGGGGATCACCCCTCCACTTT. It encodes CASSLRDRGSPLHF. The chain joins TRBV5-4 to TRBJ1-6; 10 nucleotides agree with TRBD1. CDR1 SGHNT and CDR2 YYREEE come from the germline V gene (reference sequence). This CDR3 is built from 14 residues. V lost 1 base and J lost 10; bases outside the gene matches: 2.

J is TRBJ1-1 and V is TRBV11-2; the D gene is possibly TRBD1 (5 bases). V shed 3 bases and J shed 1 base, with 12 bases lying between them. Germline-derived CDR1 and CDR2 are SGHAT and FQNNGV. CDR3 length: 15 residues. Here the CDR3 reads CASSFLPGENTEAFF. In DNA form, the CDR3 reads TGTGCCAGCAGCTTCCTTCCGGGGGAGAACACTGAAGCTTTCTTT.